This T cell receptor beta chain was observed in a study of CXCR3-negative and CXCR3-positive naive CD8 T cells. Study context: Roughly 140 million TRB reads in total, about 1.5 +/- 0.3 million per library. Study-wide results and caveats: More hydrophobic TRB CDR3s occurred in CXCR3-positive than in CXCR3-negative naive cells. Whereas both naive subsets had comparably high diversity, memory CD8+ cells had much lower diversity.

5' RACE with UMI labels generated the TRB cDNA libraries. With the 5' RACE reads reprocessed, TCRdb shows one record per CDR3 protein and no DNA. This sample's table has 55,000 to 75,000 distinct CDR3 sequences. The CDR3 sequence is 16 residues long. Germline assignment: CDR1 WNHNN and CDR2 SYGVQD (reference sequence). In regard to this clonotype: Its antigen remains unknown.

The receptor was derived from a human donor in good health. Some clones in this sample may be carry-over from other donors' samples. The source material was naive CXCR3+ CD8+ T cells from blood. Subset reported: CD45RO-CCR7+CD27+CD95- naive CD8+ T cells expressing CXCR3 (TNR3+). The chain carries TRBV10-1 and TRBJ1-1; absent DNA, TCRdb's TRBD1 call cannot be checked. The CDR3 reads CASSPRVGQPLTSAFF.